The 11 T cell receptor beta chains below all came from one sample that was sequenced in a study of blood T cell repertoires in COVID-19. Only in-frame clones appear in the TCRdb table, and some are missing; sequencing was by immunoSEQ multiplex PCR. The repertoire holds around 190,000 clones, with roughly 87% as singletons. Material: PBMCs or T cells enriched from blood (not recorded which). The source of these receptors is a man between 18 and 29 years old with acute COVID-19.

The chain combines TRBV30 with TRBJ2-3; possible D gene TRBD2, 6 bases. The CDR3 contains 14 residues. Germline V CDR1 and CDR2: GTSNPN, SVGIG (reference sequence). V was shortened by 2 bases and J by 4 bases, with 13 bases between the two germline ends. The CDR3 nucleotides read TGTGCCTGGAGTCACGGGAGAACCGCAGATACGCAGTATTTT. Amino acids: CAWSHGRTADTQYF.

CDR3 sequence reads: CASSPRTIGDGYTF. CDR3 nucleotide sequence: TGTGCCAGCAGTCCACGGACCATAGGGGATGGCTACACCTTC. The J gene is TRBJ1-2, the V gene TRBV28, with a weak D call TRBD1 (5 bases). V lost 5 bases and J 6 bases, leaving 16 bases between the germline ends. Germline V gives CDR1 MDHEN, CDR2 SYDVKM. CDR3 length: 14 amino acids.

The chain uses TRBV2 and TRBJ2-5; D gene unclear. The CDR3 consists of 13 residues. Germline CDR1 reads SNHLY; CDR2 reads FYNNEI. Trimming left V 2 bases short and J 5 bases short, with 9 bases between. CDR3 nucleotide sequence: TGTGCCAGCAGTGAAAAAGTCGGTGAGACCCAGTACTTC. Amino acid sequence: CASSEKVGETQYF.

The CDR3 DNA follows: TGTGCCAGCAGCTTAATTATGGGGGGCGAGCAGTACTTC. Translation gives CASSLIMGGEQYF. The J gene is TRBJ2-7, the V gene TRBV7-9; perhaps TRBD2 as D (6 bases). The germline CDR1 and CDR2 sequences are SEHNR and FQNEAQ (reference sequence). Trimming cost V 2 bases and J 6 bases, with 11 bases left between them. This CDR3 spans 13 amino acids.

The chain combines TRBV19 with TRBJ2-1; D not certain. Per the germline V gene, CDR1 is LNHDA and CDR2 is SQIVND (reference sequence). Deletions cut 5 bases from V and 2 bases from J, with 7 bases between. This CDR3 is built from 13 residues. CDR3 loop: CASSPETYNEQFF. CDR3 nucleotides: TGTGCCAGTAGTCCAGAAACCTACAATGAGCAGTTCTTC.

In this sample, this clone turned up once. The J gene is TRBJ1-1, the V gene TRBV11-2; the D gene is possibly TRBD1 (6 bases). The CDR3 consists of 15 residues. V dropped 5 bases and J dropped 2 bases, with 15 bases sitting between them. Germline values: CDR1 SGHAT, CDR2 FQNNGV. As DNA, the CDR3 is TGTGCCAGCAGCCGAGGGGGGGGTATTAACACTGAAGCTTTCTTT. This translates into CASSRGGGINTEAFF.

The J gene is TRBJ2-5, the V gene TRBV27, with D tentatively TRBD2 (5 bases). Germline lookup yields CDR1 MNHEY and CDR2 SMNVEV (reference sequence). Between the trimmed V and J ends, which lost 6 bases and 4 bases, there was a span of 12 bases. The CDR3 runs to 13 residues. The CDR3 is CASSPGGLETQYF. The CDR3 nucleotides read TGTGCCAGCAGCCCAGGAGGTCTAGAGACCCAGTACTTC.

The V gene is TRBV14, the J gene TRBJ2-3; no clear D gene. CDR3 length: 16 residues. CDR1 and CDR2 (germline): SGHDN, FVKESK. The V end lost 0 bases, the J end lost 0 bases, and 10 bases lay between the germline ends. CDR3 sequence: CASSQDPRVSTDTQYF. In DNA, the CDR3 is TGTGCCAGCAGCCAAGATCCTCGTGTAAGCACAGATACGCAGTATTTT.

CDR3 sequence: CASSQDPWGTGGTEAFF. In DNA, the CDR3 is TGTGCCAGCAGCCAAGACCCTTGGGGGACAGGGGGAACTGAAGCTTTCTTT. V usage is TRBV6-2 or TRBV6-3 and J usage is TRBJ1-1; 11 bases line up with TRBD1. The germline V gene has CDR1 MNHEY and CDR2 SVGEGT. CDR3 length: 17 amino acids. Trimming at V came to 6 bases and at J to 5 bases, leaving 14 bases not matched to a gene.

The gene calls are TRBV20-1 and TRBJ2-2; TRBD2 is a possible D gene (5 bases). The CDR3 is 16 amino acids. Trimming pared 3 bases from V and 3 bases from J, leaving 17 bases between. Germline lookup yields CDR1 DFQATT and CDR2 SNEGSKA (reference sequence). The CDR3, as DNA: TGCAGTGCTAGTGAGAGGGATAGGATATACACCGGGGAGCTGTTTTTT. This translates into CSASERDRIYTGELFF.

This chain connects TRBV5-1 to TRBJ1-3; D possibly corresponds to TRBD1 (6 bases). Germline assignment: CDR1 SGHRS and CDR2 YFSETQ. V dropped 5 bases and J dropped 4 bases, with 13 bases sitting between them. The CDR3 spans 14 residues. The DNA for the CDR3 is TGCGCCAGCAGTCCCCAGGGGAGAGGAAACACCATATATTTT. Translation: CASSPQGRGNTIYF.